The next 24 T cell receptor beta chains were all read from a single sample in a study of blood T cell repertoires in COVID-19. The table came from immunoSEQ multiplex PCR; TCRdb's copy has only in-frame clones and leaves some out. Altogether 150,000 to 200,000 clones are present, approximately 88% being singletons, with the ten largest covering approximately 2.8%. The sample taken for sequencing was peripheral blood. The receptors stem from a man in his sixties with acute or convalescent COVID-19.

V usage is TRBV10-3 and J usage is TRBJ1-3; possible D gene TRBD1, 5 bases. This CDR3 has 16 amino acids. Germline V gene sequence: CDR1 ENHRY, CDR2 SYGVKD. Trimming shortened V by 4 bases and J by 1 base, and 14 bases separated the two germline ends. This CDR3 is CAISASGGSSGNTIYF. CDR3 coding DNA: TGTGCCATCAGTGCCTCGGGGGGGTCGTCTGGAAACACCATATATTTT.

The chain couples TRBV5-1 to TRBJ1-1; 9 bases match TRBD1. The CDR3 spans 16 residues. The germline V gene encodes CDR1 SGHRS and CDR2 YFSETQ. J gave up 4 bases and V 7 bases, and 14 bases lay outside the gene matches. CDR3 residues: CASLPGQGMLSTEAFF. DNA of the CDR3: TGCGCCAGCTTACCGGGACAGGGTATGTTGAGCACTGAAGCTTTCTTT.

The chain uses TRBV7-8 and TRBJ1-6, with D unclear. Germline V gene data show CDR1 as SGHVS and CDR2 as FQNEAQ. Trimming shortened V by 6 bases and J by 0 bases, and 12 bases separated the two germline ends. This CDR3 is 16 amino acids long. The CDR3 bases are TGTGCCAGCAGACAAGACATAAGCTCCTATAATTCACCCCTCCACTTT. Translating it yields CASRQDISSYNSPLHF.

As regards this clone: The junction shows a germline mismatch at one end, possibly a read error. The J gene is TRBJ1-5, the V gene TRBV7-9; unclear D gene. The germline V gene encodes CDR1 SEHNR and CDR2 FQNEAQ (reference sequence). The CDR3 is 15 amino acids. CDR3 residues: CASSVAGDSNQPQHF. The CDR3 nucleotides read TGTGCCAGCAGCGTAGCCGGGGATAGCAATCAGCCCCAGCATTTT. Full variable domain (missing parts from reference TRBV7-9 and TRBJ1-5): DTGVSQNPRHKITKRGQNVTFRCDPISEHNRLYWYRQTLGQGPEFLTYFQNEAQLEKSRLLSDRFSAERPKGSFSTLEIQRTEQGDSAMYLCASSVAGDSNQPQHFGDGTRLSIL.

This clone has more than one count but fewer than ten. The chain links TRBV7-2 to TRBJ1-2, with no clear D. This CDR3 is built from 12 residues. CDR1 and CDR2 from the germline V gene are SGHTA and FQGNSA. Trimming removed 5 bases from V and 0 bases from J, with 4 bases in between. The CDR3 protein is CASSPANYGYTF. The CDR3 nucleotides are TGTGCCAGCAGCCCCGCTAACTATGGCTACACCTTC. Filled out from reference TRBV7-2 and TRBJ1-2, the complete variable domain reads GAGVSQSPSNKVTEKGKDVELRCDPISGHTALYWYRQSLGQGLEFLIYFQGNSAPDKSGLPSDRFSAERTGGSVSTLTIQRTQQEDSAVYLCASSPANYGYTFGSGTRLTVV.

J is TRBJ2-3 and V is TRBV27; perhaps TRBD2 as D (5 bases). Germline V lookup: CDR1 MNHEY, CDR2 SMNVEV (reference sequence). This CDR3 contains 12 residues. Trimming removed 8 bases at V and 5 bases at J, with 11 bases between. The DNA for the CDR3 is TGTGCCAGCGGCTTAGGAGGAGATACGCAGTATTTT. Its translation: CASGLGGDTQYF.

The rearrangement links TRBV18 to TRBJ2-1; 10 nucleotides align to TRBD2. Germline lookup yields CDR1 KGHSH and CDR2 LQKENI. The CDR3 runs 15 residues. The junction had 7 bases not matched to a gene; V was cut back by 3 bases and J by 8 bases. CDR3 nucleotide sequence: TGTGCCAGCTCACCGTCAAGCGGGGGGGTTGATGAGCAGTTCTTC. This encodes CASSPSSGGVDEQFF.

This clone was picked up many times. The chain couples TRBV4-3 to TRBJ1-1; D possibly corresponds to TRBD1 (6 bases). From germline, CDR1 is LGHNA and CDR2 YSLEER. V was shortened by 6 bases and J by 1 base, with 15 bases between the two germline ends. This CDR3 region has 15 residues. DNA for the CDR3: TGCGCCAGCAGGAGGACAGCAGTTTCGAACACTGAAGCTTTCTTT. Amino acid sequence: CASRRTAVSNTEAFF.

The CDR3 protein is CASAGQGGTEAFF. CDR3 nucleotides: TGTGCCAGCGCCGGACAGGGAGGCACTGAAGCTTTCTTT. The rearrangement joins TRBV2 to TRBJ1-1; 8 bases align to TRBD1. Germline lookup yields CDR1 SNHLY and CDR2 FYNNEI. The trim removed 8 bases at V and 4 bases at J, leaving 6 bases unmatched. CDR3 length: 13 amino acids.

The J gene is TRBJ2-5, the V gene TRBV11-2; no clear D gene. Trimming took 1 base from V and 5 from J, leaving 14 bases between them. CDR3 length: 15 residues. CDR1 is SGHAT, CDR2 FQNNGV, per germline. CDR3 in amino acids: CASSLAMWAGETQYF. In nucleotides, the CDR3 is TGTGCCAGCAGCTTAGCTATGTGGGCTGGGGAGACCCAGTACTTC.

CDR3 region: CASSPTSGGQPQHF. CDR3 DNA sequence: TGTGCCAGCTCACCAACGAGTGGAGGGCAGCCCCAGCATTTT. The V call is TRBV18, the J call TRBJ1-5; D is ambiguous. Germline CDR1 reads KGHSH; CDR2 reads LQKENI. Trimming took 2 bases from V and 7 from J, leaving 12 bases between them. The CDR3 is 14 amino acids.

The chain employs TRBV6-2 or TRBV6-3 and TRBJ2-1; 7 nucleotides match TRBD2. Germline V gene data show CDR1 as MNHEY and CDR2 as SVGEGT. CDR3 length: 15 residues. The V gene end was trimmed by 1 base and the J gene end by 3 bases; junction bases not matched to a gene: 3. The CDR3 nucleotides are TGTGCCAGCAGTTACTACGGACTAGACTACAATGAGCAGTTCTTC. It specifies CASSYYGLDYNEQFF.

This clone has a handful of counts. V usage is TRBV5-4 and J usage is TRBJ1-1, with TRBD1 matching 7 bases. This CDR3 is built from 15 residues. Germline V lookup: CDR1 SGHNT, CDR2 YYREEE (reference sequence). Trimming cost V 1 base and J 1 base; bases outside gene matches: 4. The CDR3 DNA reads as TGTGCCAGCAGCTTGACTGGGACAGCGAACACTGAAGCTTTCTTT. As protein: CASSLTGTANTEAFF.

V usage is TRBV3-1 (or the pseudogene TRBV3-2) and J usage is TRBJ2-1, with D tentatively TRBD1 (5 bases). V was cut by 1 base and J by 12 bases, with 10 bases left in between. CDR1 LGHDT and CDR2 YNNKEL come from the germline V gene (reference sequence). The CDR3 is made up of 12 amino acids. The CDR3 protein is CASSQAGRAQFF. For the CDR3, the DNA is TGTGCCAGCAGCCAAGCGGGCAGGGCGCAGTTCTTC.

The chain links TRBV5-1 to TRBJ1-2, with D possibly matching TRBD1 (5 bases). The length of the CDR3 is 14 residues. Trimming removed 4 bases at V and 4 bases at J, with 14 bases between. Germline values: CDR1 SGHRS, CDR2 YFSETQ. In DNA, the CDR3 is TGCGCCAGCAGCACGGAAGGACAAGTCTATGGCTACACCTTC. Protein: CASSTEGQVYGYTF.

Concerning this clone itself: The same CDR3 is also encoded by other DNA sequences in this sample. This chain uses TRBV12-3 or TRBV12-4 with TRBJ1-5, with 9 bases matching TRBD1. CDR3 length equals 13 residues. With V trimmed by 8 bases and J by 2 bases, 1 base remained unmatched. For the CDR3, the DNA is TGTGCCAGCCGACAGGGGGGCAATCAGCCCCAGCATTTT. Its protein is CASRQGGNQPQHF.

The chain recombines TRBV6-5 with TRBJ1-5; 9 nucleotides align to TRBD1. Germline V gene lookup returns CDR1 MNHEY and CDR2 SVGAGI. With V trimmed by 4 bases and J by 6 bases, 10 bases remained unmatched. This CDR3 has 16 residues. The CDR3 DNA follows: TGTGCCAGCAGTTCTTCCGGGACAGGGTTTCGTCAGCCCCAGCATTTT. This codes for CASSSSGTGFRQPQHF.

The V gene is TRBV4-1, the J gene TRBJ1-3; D is unclear. Germline CDR1 MGHRA, CDR2 YSYEKL. CDR3 length: 19 amino acids. V lost 3 bases and J lost 0, with 21 bases in between. The CDR3 is CASSQVLIIQAGSGNTIYF. Written as DNA, the CDR3 is TGCGCCAGCAGCCAGGTCTTAATTATCCAGGCGGGCTCTGGAAACACCATATATTTT.

The chain employs TRBV4-1 and TRBJ1-1, with D hard to call. Germline V gives CDR1 MGHRA, CDR2 YSYEKL. V was shortened by 0 bases and J by 1 base, with 9 bases between the two germline ends. The CDR3 has 15 amino acids. The CDR3 here is CASSQDFAGNTEAFF. The CDR3 DNA sequence: TGCGCCAGCAGCCAAGATTTTGCAGGGAACACTGAAGCTTTCTTT.

The rearrangement links TRBV5-1 to TRBJ2-7; 7 positions match TRBD2. V was clipped by 5 bases and J by 3 bases; unmatched bases: 5. Germline V gives CDR1 SGHRS, CDR2 YFSETQ. The CDR3 is 13 residues long. CDR3 sequence: CASSLAGRYEQYF. Here the CDR3 DNA reads TGCGCCAGCAGTTTAGCGGGCCGCTACGAGCAGTACTTC.

The gene calls are TRBV2 and TRBJ1-1; weak D call: TRBD1 (6 bases). The CDR3 runs 12 residues. V was clipped by 5 bases and J by 8 bases, with 12 bases between them. Germline loops: CDR1 SNHLY, CDR2 FYNNEI. CDR3 in DNA: TGTGCCAGCAGTATACAGGGAGGGGAAGCTTTCTTT. Protein: CASSIQGGEAFF.

The rearrangement joins TRBV6-6 to TRBJ1-1; D unclear. Between the trimmed V and J ends, which lost 5 bases and 4 bases, there was a span of 11 bases. The V gene's germline CDR1 is MNHNY and CDR2 SVGAGI (reference sequence). The CDR3 contains 13 residues. The CDR3 bases are TGTGCCAGCAGTGACCTTGGGAGCACTGAAGCTTTCTTT. Translating gives CASSDLGSTEAFF.

The chain couples TRBV3-1 (or the pseudogene TRBV3-2) to TRBJ2-1, with 11 bases matching TRBD2. V shed 3 bases, J shed 10 bases, and the junction held 11 bases outside the gene matches. Germline CDR1 is LGHDT and CDR2 is YNNKEL (reference sequence). The CDR3 spans 16 residues. CDR3 sequence: CASSHSPGLAGGEQFF. In DNA form, the CDR3 reads TGTGCCAGCAGCCATTCGCCCGGGCTAGCGGGGGGAGAGCAGTTCTTC.

This sequence joins TRBV24-1 and TRBJ2-1, with 7 bases identical to TRBD1. CDR3 length: 15 amino acids. V shed 3 bases, J shed 4 bases, and the junction held 5 bases outside the gene matches. Germline-derived CDR1 and CDR2 are KGHDR and SFDVKD. The CDR3 spells CATSDRQGRYNEQFF. The CDR3 DNA follows: TGTGCCACCAGTGATCGACAGGGCAGGTACAATGAGCAGTTCTTC.